What follows are 14 T cell receptor beta chains derived from one specimen sequenced in a study of T cells in Graves' hyperthyroidism and ophthalmopathy. Template material for amplifying TCR beta CDR3 regions consisted of RNA transcripts. HTBI primers were employed in a first-round RT-PCR of the TCR CDR3. TCRdb processed the multiplex PCR reads anew with MiXCR; each CDR3 protein has one entry. The table lists about 640,000 distinct CDR3 sequences, roughly 20% of them singletons, with roughly 30% in the top ten. Sequencing was done on a sample of blood. These receptors all stem from a man aged 25-45 years with Graves' ophthalmopathy.

CDR3 in amino acids: CASSYRLFQTQYF. For the CDR3, the DNA is TGTGCCAGCAGTTATAGACTCTTTCAGACCCAGTACTTC. The rearrangement links TRBV2 to TRBJ2-5; D remains unclear. The CDR3 consists of 13 residues. V gave up 5 bases and J gave up 6 bases, with 13 bases separating them. The germline CDR1 and CDR2 sequences are SNHLY and FYNNEI.

The rearrangement uses TRBV20-1 and TRBJ1-6, with D maybe TRBD1 (5 bases). The CDR3 has 14 residues. Germline V gene data show CDR1 as DFQATT and CDR2 as SNEGSKA (reference sequence). V was cut by 1 base and J by 7 bases, with 11 bases left in between. In nucleotides, the CDR3 is TGCAGTGCTAGAGTAGGGGTACGAAATTCACCCCTCCACTTT. Amino acids: CSARVGVRNSPLHF.

The rearrangement uses TRBV6-2 or TRBV6-3 and TRBJ1-4, with 10 nucleotides matching TRBD1. The CDR3 contains 15 residues. V lost 0 bases, J lost 5 bases, and 0 bases stayed unmatched. Germline V lookup: CDR1 MNHEY, CDR2 SVGEGT. DNA for the CDR3: TGTGCCAGCAGTTACTCGGGACAGGGGAATGAAAAACTGTTTTTT. Amino acids: CASSYSGQGNEKLFF.

Regarding this clonotype: With a much larger clone just one base away, this may be a read error. The V and J genes are TRBV11-2 and TRBJ1-1; perhaps TRBD1 as D (5 bases). This CDR3 contains 14 residues. Germline V gives CDR1 SGHAT, CDR2 FQNNGV. DNA of the CDR3: TGTGCCAGCAGCAGACCAGGGCGGAACACTGGAGCTTTCTTT. Amino acid sequence: CASSRPGRNTGAFF.

The table lists this clonotype with many counts. The V call is TRBV3-1, the J call TRBJ1-5; 8 bases are shared with TRBD1. The germline CDR1 and CDR2 sequences are LGHDT and YNNKEL (reference sequence). The ends lost 1 base at V and 7 bases at J; junction bases unmatched: 3. This CDR3 comprises 14 residues. The CDR3 DNA reads as TGTGCCAGCAGCCAAGCAGGGGGCGGCCAGCCCCAGCATTTT. Translating it yields CASSQAGGGQPQHF.

V is TRBV5-1 and J is TRBJ1-4; the D is unclear. Germline loops: CDR1 SGHRS, CDR2 YFSETQ. Trimming stripped 0 bases from V and 0 bases from J, with 9 bases between. The CDR3 is made up of 16 amino acids. Here the CDR3 DNA reads TGCGCCAGCAGCTTGGGACCGTTCACAACTAATGAAAAACTGTTTTTT. It codes for CASSLGPFTTNEKLFF.

The CDR3 sequence: CASTGTGIEQFF. In nucleotides, the CDR3 is TGTGCCAGCACCGGGACAGGGATAGAGCAGTTCTTC. The chain is built from TRBV28 and TRBJ2-1, with TRBD1 matching 9 bases. V trimming: 7 bases; J trimming: 10 bases; junction bases outside the gene matches: 5. The germline gives CDR1 MDHEN, CDR2 SYDVKM. The CDR3 is 12 residues long. The variable domain in full, completed from reference TRBV28 and TRBJ2-1, reads DVKVTQSSRYLVKRTGEKVFLECVQDMDHENMFWYRQDPGLGLRLIYFSYDVKMKEKGDIPEGYSVSREKKERFSLILESASTNQTSMYLCASTGTGIEQFFGPGTRLTVL.

This clonotype has only a few counts. The V and J genes are TRBV5-6 and TRBJ2-1; D gene unclear. Trimming took 0 bases from V and 9 from J, leaving 7 bases between them. The germline gives CDR1 SGHDT, CDR2 YYEEEE. The CDR3 runs 12 residues. CDR3 region: CASSLDLGEQFF. The CDR3, as DNA: TGTGCCAGCAGCTTGGATCTTGGTGAGCAGTTCTTC.

J is TRBJ2-1 and V is TRBV25-1; TRBD1 is a possible D gene (6 bases). From germline, CDR1 is MGHDK and CDR2 SYGVNS. This CDR3 has 13 residues. V was pared by 1 base and J by 5 bases, with 6 bases between. DNA of the CDR3: TGTGCCAGCAGTGAATGGACAGACAATGAGCAGTTCTTC. Amino acids: CASSEWTDNEQFF.

The chain is built from TRBV19 and TRBJ1-1; D is uncertain. Per germline, CDR1 LNHDA and CDR2 SQIVND (reference sequence). The CDR3 runs to 12 residues. V shed 3 bases and J shed 5 bases, with 7 bases lying between them. The CDR3 protein is CASSMDGTEAFF. CDR3 nucleotides: TGTGCCAGTAGTATGGATGGAACTGAAGCTTTCTTT.

This clonotype was seen repeatedly, ten times or more. The rearrangement links TRBV11-2 to TRBJ2-7, with 7 positions matching TRBD2. The CDR3 sequence is 13 residues long. Germline-derived CDR1 and CDR2 are SGHAT and FQNNGV. J gave up 7 bases and V 1 base, and 4 bases lay outside the gene matches. The CDR3 region is CASSLAGGWEQYF. The CDR3 nucleotides are TGTGCCAGCAGCTTAGCGGGAGGATGGGAGCAGTACTTC.

The chain links TRBV6-1 to TRBJ2-7, with D possibly being TRBD2 (5 bases). This CDR3 comprises 11 residues. Germline lookup yields CDR1 MNHNS and CDR2 SASEGT. V shed 7 bases and J shed 3 bases, with 7 bases lying between them. The CDR3 coding sequence is TGTGCCAGCACTCGGGACTACGAGCAGTACTTC. Protein product: CASTRDYEQYF.

In this sample, this clonotype turned up many times. The chain recombines TRBV28 with TRBJ2-7; 9 nucleotides line up with TRBD1. Germline loops: CDR1 MDHEN, CDR2 SYDVKM. With V trimmed by 6 bases and J by 0 bases, 6 bases remained unmatched. CDR3 length: 15 amino acids. The CDR3 region has the DNA TGTGCCAGCAGACGTCCGGGACAGGGCTCCTACGAGCAGTACTTC. It codes for CASRRPGQGSYEQYF. The variable domain in full, with the rest retrieved from reference TRBV28 and TRBJ2-7, is DVKVTQSSRYLVKRTGEKVFLECVQDMDHENMFWYRQDPGLGLRLIYFSYDVKMKEKGDIPEGYSVSREKKERFSLILESASTNQTSMYLCASRRPGQGSYEQYFGPGTRLTVT.

The sample holds one count of this clonotype. The conserved closing phenylalanine or tryptophan is absent in this CDR3, likely reflecting a read error. The chain employs TRBV3-1 and TRBJ1-6, with D unclear. Germline V lookup: CDR1 LGHDT, CDR2 YNNKEL (reference sequence). The V end was cut by 8 bases, the J end by 8 bases, with 37 bases between. The CDR3 loop spans 21 amino acids. The CDR3 loop reads CASSGNRRANPTPWGDSPLHL. The CDR3, as DNA: TGTGCCAGCTCCGGTAATCGCCGCGCCAACCCTACGCCATGGGGAGATTCACCCCTCCACCTT.